The T cell receptor (beta chain) under discussion was sequenced for a study of cytomegalovirus exposure and HLA in healthy donors. V trimming: 5 bases; J trimming: 9 bases; junction bases outside the gene matches: 19. The germline gives CDR1 KGHSH, CDR2 LQKENI. The CDR3 runs 17 residues. The PCR contained 60 Vbeta and 13 Jbeta primers. Source study methods: As a later analysis found, there were 70 million to 80 million unique TCR beta chains, of which about 10 million were shared. Sequencing was performed with immunoSEQ multiplex PCR; in TCRdb, only in-frame clones are kept and a portion is missing. V and J calls and clone size follow that table, whereas D and trimming were derived from the DNA. The data show around 120,000 clones, over 60% seen once.

The sequencing sample was made of PBMCs. The J gene is TRBJ2-1, the V gene TRBV18; 7 nucleotides agree with TRBD1. This clonotype originated in a man aged 18 to 30 in good health and CMV-seronegative. CDR3 in amino acids: CASSYNLFGTARGEQFF. CDR3 in DNA: TGTGCCAGCTCATATAACCTTTTCGGGACAGCACGGGGTGAGCAGTTCTTC.